This T cell receptor (beta chain) was recovered during a study of blood T cells in healthy people across ages. This CDR3 comprises 15 residues. Looked up from germline, CDR1 is LGHNA and CDR2 is YNFKEQ. Trimming stripped 1 base from V and 7 bases from J, with 16 bases between. Using a J-beta primer mix together with a sample-barcoded 5' primer, a second PCR was run for roughly 6 to 11 cycles. In TCRdb, the 5' RACE reads were re-called with MiXCR into one record per CDR3 protein. This sample has around 1,000,000 distinct CDR3 sequences, with 20% to 25% found just once. This sample was also put to use in a study of T cells of mothers and their children.

The sample was blood. The receptor was isolated from a girl aged 2-10 years in good health. This sequence joins TRBV4-2 and TRBJ1-2, with D perhaps matching TRBD1 (5 bases). CDR3 protein: CASSQAGPRSGGYTF. CDR3 DNA: TGTGCCAGCAGCCAAGCGGGGCCCAGGTCGGGTGGCTACACCTTC.